This is a list of T cell receptor beta chains from one sample in a study of blood T cell repertoires in COVID-19. The repertoire was sequenced with immunoSEQ multiplex PCR; TCRdb's copy has only in-frame clones and lacks some. The sample includes some 300,000 clones, roughly 87% of them seen just once. Sample: PBMCs or T cells enriched from blood (not recorded which). Receptor source: a woman between 25 and 40 years old who had recovered from COVID-19. Each CDR3 is given with its conserved first and last residue. The D gene is left open where the match is weak. Size is omitted from some rows. Given values are once, few, many or a class for expanded clones.

v_gene	abundance	j_gene	d_gene	CDR3nt	CDR3aa
TRBV5-1	NA	TRBJ2-6	NA	TGCGCCAGCAGCTTGGGGGGTGCGCGACAGGCGACCTCTGGGGCCAACGTCCTGACTTTC	CASSLGGARQATSGANVLTF
TRBV30	NA	TRBJ1-4	NA	TGTGCCTGGCATGGGTACAGAGCAACTAATGAAAAACTGTTTTTT	CAWHGYRATNEKLFF
TRBV11-1	NA	TRBJ2-7	NA	TGTGCCAGCAGCCCAGACAGTGACGAGCAGTACTTC	CASSPDSDEQYF
TRBV4-1	NA	TRBJ1-2	TRBD1	TGCGCCAGCAGCCTCGGACAGGGCCGTAACTATGGCTACACCTTC	CASSLGQGRNYGYTF
TRBV10-3	NA	TRBJ1-6	TRBD1	TGTGCCACCCACCCGGGACAGGGTCATAATTCACCCCTCCACTTT	CATHPGQGHNSPLHF
TRBV10-3	NA	TRBJ2-7	NA	TGTGCCATCAGTGAGTCGACGGGGTCCCCCTACGAGCAGTACTTC	CAISESTGSPYEQYF
TRBV29-1	NA	TRBJ1-4	NA	TGCAGCGTTGAAGTGCAGGAGGATGGAACTAATGAAAAACTGTTTTTT	CSVEVQEDGTNEKLFF
TRBV3-1/TRBV3-2	NA	TRBJ2-5	TRBD2	TGTGCCAGCAGCATAGCGGGGCGGCAAGAGACCCAGTACTTC	CASSIAGRQETQYF
TRBV20-1	NA	TRBJ1-2	TRBD1	TGCAGTGCTAGTTTGCTGGGACAGGGGACCTATGGCTACACCTTC	CSASLLGQGTYGYTF
TRBV13	NA	TRBJ1-1	NA	TGTGCCAGCAGCTTTGGGCCAGGTCCTCCGAACACTGAAGCTTTCTTT	CASSFGPGPPNTEAFF
TRBV27	NA	TRBJ1-2	TRBD1	TGTGCCAGCAGTCCCCCCGACAGGGATGGCTACACCTTC	CASSPPDRDGYTF
TRBV5-4	NA	TRBJ1-2	TRBD1	TGTGCCAGCAGTTCACGCCCGGACAGGGGGATAGGCTACACCTTC	CASSSRPDRGIGYTF
TRBV2	NA	TRBJ1-4	NA	TGTGCCACCCCTGCTGGCTTGGGATGGGGGGATAATGAAAAACTGTTTTTT	CATPAGLGWGDNEKLFF
TRBV2	NA	TRBJ1-1	TRBD1	TGTGCCAGCAGTGTGGACAGGGACACTGAAGCTTTCTTT	CASSVDRDTEAFF
TRBV27	NA	TRBJ2-7	TRBD2	TGTGCCAGCAGTTGGGTAGCGGGAGCTTTCGAGCAGTACTTC	CASSWVAGAFEQYF
TRBV7-8	NA	TRBJ1-3	TRBD1	TGTGCCAGCAGCTTAGGGTACAGGGGGCCGAGCTCTGGAAACACCATATATTTT	CASSLGYRGPSSGNTIYF
TRBV19	NA	TRBJ2-3	TRBD2	TGTGCCAGTAGTGCAGCGGGGGGGACAACAGATACGCAGTATTTT	CASSAAGGTTDTQYF
TRBV7-2	NA	TRBJ1-2	NA	TGTGCCAGCAGCTGGGGGCAGGATCTTGTGGGTGGCTACACCTTC	CASSWGQDLVGGYTF
TRBV3-1/TRBV3-2	NA	TRBJ1-5	NA	TGTGCCAGCAGCTTGGGAGATCAGCCCCAGCATTTT	CASSLGDQPQHF
TRBV7-8	NA	TRBJ2-5	TRBD1	TGTGCCAGCAGCTTAGACAGGGGCGAAGAGACCCAGTACTTC	CASSLDRGEETQYF
TRBV3-1/TRBV3-2	NA	TRBJ1-4	TRBD1	TGTGCCAGCAGCCTCAGGGGGGTAATGCATGAAAAACTGTTTTTT	CASSLRGVMHEKLFF
TRBV27	NA	TRBJ1-1	TRBD1	TGTGCCAGCAGCCCCTGGACAGGTCGGAACACTGAAGCTTTCTTT	CASSPWTGRNTEAFF
TRBV28	NA	TRBJ1-2	NA	TGTGCCAGCAGTCCGGGACACCTCTATGGCTACACCTTC	CASSPGHLYGYTF
TRBV27	NA	TRBJ1-5	NA	TGTGCCAGCAGTTTATCACTTAATAGCAATCAGCCCCAGCATTTT	CASSLSLNSNQPQHF
TRBV6-2/TRBV6-3	NA	TRBJ2-5	TRBD2	TGTGCCAGCAGTACCCGGAGCGGGGGGGCCTTCCAAGAGACCCAGTACTTC	CASSTRSGGAFQETQYF
TRBV11-2	NA	TRBJ2-2	TRBD2	TGTGCCAGCAGCTTAGGTACTAGCGGGGGAGAAGTGAACACCGGGGAGCTGTTTTTT	CASSLGTSGGEVNTGELFF
TRBV11-2	NA	TRBJ2-1	TRBD2	TGTGCCAGCAGCCACGGTAGCGGGGCGTACAATGAGCAGTTCTTC	CASSHGSGAYNEQFF
TRBV28	NA	TRBJ2-5	NA	TGTGCCAGCAGTCCCGAGGGGGGGATGACAAATGGAGAGACCCAGTACTTC	CASSPEGGMTNGETQYF
TRBV29-1	NA	TRBJ1-1	NA	TGCAGCGTTGTGGGCAGGGTAACTGAAGCTTTCTTT	CSVVGRVTEAFF
TRBV19	NA	TRBJ2-7	NA	TGTGCCAGTAGTATAGTAAACAGTGGCGGGGAGCAGTACTTC	CASSIVNSGGEQYF
TRBV29-1	NA	TRBJ1-2	NA	TGCAGCGTTGAGCGGGTAATACCATATGGCTACACCTTC	CSVERVIPYGYTF
TRBV5-1	NA	TRBJ2-7	NA	TGCGCCAGCAGGATTGAGGGCTACGAGCAGTACTTC	CASRIEGYEQYF
TRBV14	NA	TRBJ2-7	NA	TGTGCCAGCAGCCAAGTTGCGGGATTCTACGAGCAGTACTTC	CASSQVAGFYEQYF
TRBV27	NA	TRBJ2-7	NA	TGTGCCAGCAGTTTATCAGCGGAAACCGAGCAGTACTTC	CASSLSAETEQYF
TRBV12-3/TRBV12-4	NA	TRBJ2-7	NA	TGTGCCAGCAGTTTCGGCTACGAGCAGTACTTC	CASSFGYEQYF
TRBV9	NA	TRBJ1-1	NA	TGTGCCAGCAGCGATGGGGGCTGGAACACTGAAGCTTTCTTT	CASSDGGWNTEAFF
TRBV2	few	TRBJ1-1	NA	TGTGCCAGCAGTGTTTATCGACGGGGCACTGAAGCTTTCTTT	CASSVYRRGTEAFF
TRBV5-4	NA	TRBJ1-3	NA	TGTGCCAGCAGCTTGGGGCAGGGTGCAGGAAACACCATATATTTT	CASSLGQGAGNTIYF
TRBV6-5	NA	TRBJ2-5	TRBD2	TGTGCCACCGCCTACGGGGGGTTCGAGACCCAGTACTTC	CATAYGGFETQYF
TRBV9	NA	TRBJ2-1	TRBD2	TGTGCCAGCAGCGTGACGAGCGGGAATAATGAGCAGTTCTTC	CASSVTSGNNEQFF
TRBV11-3	NA	TRBJ2-2	TRBD2	TGTGCCAGCAGCTTAGGGACTAGTAGCACCGGGGAGCTGTTTTTT	CASSLGTSSTGELFF
TRBV4-2	NA	TRBJ2-5	NA	TGTGCCAGCAGCCAAGATTTAGATGTTCTAAAGACCCAGTACTTC	CASSQDLDVLKTQYF
TRBV29-1	NA	TRBJ2-1	NA	TGCAGCGTTGAGTTTAGCTTAGGTCGGGATGAGCAGTTCTTC	CSVEFSLGRDEQFF
TRBV28	NA	TRBJ2-3	NA	TGTGCCAGCGGGGCCGGGAGCACAGATACGCAGTATTTT	CASGAGSTDTQYF
TRBV11-3	NA	TRBJ1-2	TRBD1	TGTGCCAGCAGGCAACCCCCGACAGGGAGATACACCTTC	CASRQPPTGRYTF
TRBV9	once	TRBJ1-2	TRBD1	TGTGCCAGCAGCGTTGGGACAGGGGCCTATGGCTACACCTTC	CASSVGTGAYGYTF
TRBV18	NA	TRBJ1-3	NA	TGTGCCAGCTCCCACGATAGTGGAGCCCTCTCTGGAAACACCATATATTTT	CASSHDSGALSGNTIYF
TRBV30	NA	TRBJ2-7	NA	TGTGCCTGGAGTGTACGGAACAGGTACGAGCAGTACTTC	CAWSVRNRYEQYF
TRBV7-2	NA	TRBJ2-7	NA	TGTGCCAGCAGCTTAGTTACCGGACAGACCTACGAGCAGTACTTC	CASSLVTGQTYEQYF
TRBV28	NA	TRBJ1-6	NA	TGTGCCAGCAGACCGAGCTCCTATAATTCACCCCTCCACTTT	CASRPSSYNSPLHF
TRBV4-3	NA	TRBJ1-2	NA	TGCGCCAGCAGCCAAGATTGGGAGGGAGGTGGCTATGGCTACACCTTC	CASSQDWEGGGYGYTF
TRBV9	NA	TRBJ2-1	TRBD1	TGTGCCAGCAGCGTCCGGACAGGGAACTACAATGAGCAGTTCTTC	CASSVRTGNYNEQFF
TRBV3-1/TRBV3-2	NA	TRBJ1-1	TRBD1	TGTGCCAGCAGCCAAGACGCTTATCATAGGGACAGGGGGAACACTGAAGCTTTCTTT	CASSQDAYHRDRGNTEAFF
TRBV7-6	NA	TRBJ2-1	NA	TGTGCCAGCAGCTTAAGTATCGCTGGAGCCCCACCTGAGCAGTTCTTC	CASSLSIAGAPPEQFF
TRBV25-1	NA	TRBJ2-5	NA	TGTGCCAGCAGTCCCTCCCAAGAGACCCAGTACTTC	CASSPSQETQYF
TRBV11-3	NA	TRBJ2-5	NA	TGTGCCAGCAGCTTAGGCCAGCAAGAGACCCAGTACTTC	CASSLGQQETQYF